The 28 T cell receptor beta chains listed next were all sequenced from one sample in a study of control samples from healthy donors and cancer patients. TCRdb's table, derived via immunoSEQ multiplex PCR, lists solely in-frame clones and lacks some. The table has about 180,000 clones, around nine tenths seen once. The specimen was blood. Source of these receptors: a young man in good health.

This sequence joins TRBV11-2 and TRBJ1-2; 10 bases map to TRBD1. Germline V CDR1 and CDR2: SGHAT, FQNNGV. The CDR3 is 14 amino acids. The trim removed 4 bases at V and 3 bases at J, leaving 2 bases unmatched. The CDR3 DNA reads TGTGCCAGCAGCTCCGGACAGGGGGACTATGGCTACACCTTC. Translation: CASSSGQGDYGYTF.

The rearrangement joins TRBV5-1 to TRBJ2-1; 8 bases agree with TRBD2. CDR3 size: 17 residues. The J segment lost 0 bases and the V segment lost 4 bases, leaving 9 bases of the junction unmatched. Per germline, CDR1 SGHRS and CDR2 YFSETQ. CDR3 DNA: TGCGCCAGCAGCCTTATGACGCGGGGGGTCTCCTACAATGAGCAGTTCTTC. Its translation is CASSLMTRGVSYNEQFF.

The V call is TRBV28, the J call TRBJ1-1, with 10 bases matching TRBD1. J gave up 5 bases and V 6 bases, and 12 bases lay outside the gene matches. The CDR3 is 16 amino acids. Germline V gives CDR1 MDHEN, CDR2 SYDVKM. CDR3: CASSSGTGAGGTEAFF. For the CDR3, the DNA is TGTGCCAGCAGCTCCGGGACAGGGGCGGGAGGGACTGAAGCTTTCTTT.

In this sample, this clone turned up once. The DNA for the CDR3 is TGTGCCAGCAGCAAAAGAGGGGGGGCTTCCTACGAGCAGTACTTC. It encodes CASSKRGGASYEQYF. This chain connects TRBV21-1 to TRBJ2-7; the table gives TRBD2 as D, unverified against the DNA. TRBV21-1 is described as a pseudogene. This CDR3 is built from 15 residues.

V and J are TRBV4-1 and TRBJ2-1; 9 nucleotides line up with TRBD2. With V trimmed by 1 base and J by 4 bases, 2 bases remained unmatched. CDR3 length: 15 amino acids. Germline values: CDR1 MGHRA, CDR2 YSYEKL. The CDR3 DNA reads as TGCGCCAGCAGCCAAGTAAGCGGGGGGTACAATGAGCAGTTCTTC. Amino acid sequence: CASSQVSGGYNEQFF.

The chain links TRBV7-3 to TRBJ2-3; 9 bases align to TRBD1. This CDR3 is 16 amino acids long. CDR1 is SGHTA and CDR2 is FQGTGA in the germline V gene. Germline trimming cut 1 base from V and 0 bases from J; bases unmatched to any gene: 2. The DNA for the CDR3 is TGTGCCAGCAGCTTAAGGGGGACAGGGAGCACAGATACGCAGTATTTT. It is translated as CASSLRGTGSTDTQYF.

V is TRBV11-2 and J is TRBJ1-5; no firm D call. The CDR3 totals 15 residues. Trimming pared 3 bases from V and 3 bases from J, leaving 12 bases between. CDR1 is SGHAT, CDR2 FQNNGV, per germline. CDR3 DNA sequence: TGTGCCAGCAGCTTGGACGGGAATTACAATCAGCCCCAGCATTTT. Translated: CASSLDGNYNQPQHF.

The J gene is TRBJ2-1, the V gene TRBV27; tentative D call: TRBD2 (6 bases). The germline CDR1 and CDR2 sequences are MNHEY and SMNVEV (reference sequence). V lost 3 bases and J lost 2, with 8 bases in between. CDR3 length: 14 residues. The CDR3 protein is CASSLEGPYNEQFF. The CDR3 nucleotides are TGTGCCAGCAGTTTGGAGGGGCCCTACAATGAGCAGTTCTTC.

As DNA, the CDR3 is TGCAGCGTTGAGAGGCAGCCCCTTATAAATGAGCAGTTCTTC. It encodes CSVERQPLINEQFF. V and J are TRBV29-1 and TRBJ2-1; no reliable D call. V was cut by 3 bases and J by 7 bases, with 16 bases left in between. This CDR3 comprises 14 residues. Germline assignment: CDR1 SQVTM and CDR2 ANQGSEA.

This chain connects TRBV2 to TRBJ1-5; 7 nucleotides match TRBD1. The CDR3 runs 13 residues. CDR1 is SNHLY, CDR2 FYNNEI, per germline. The ends lost 6 bases at V and 5 bases at J; junction bases unmatched: 4. CDR3: CASRETGDQPQHF. Here the CDR3 DNA reads TGTGCCAGCAGGGAAACAGGGGATCAGCCCCAGCATTTT.

J is TRBJ2-1 and V is TRBV4-1; D is unclear. The CDR3 is 12 amino acids. Trimming took off 4 bases at V and 7 bases at J, with 8 bases between the two ends. CDR1 MGHRA and CDR2 YSYEKL come from the germline V gene. This chain's CDR3 is CASSRRSNEQFF. The CDR3 DNA follows: TGCGCCAGCAGCCGTCGAAGTAATGAGCAGTTCTTC.

The chain employs TRBV5-1 and TRBJ2-6; 9 bases agree with TRBD1. V trimming: 4 bases; J trimming: 3 bases; junction bases outside the gene matches: 2. The CDR3 length is 15 residues. Germline CDR1 reads SGHRS; CDR2 reads YFSETQ. CDR3 nucleotide sequence: TGCGCCAGCAGCCTGGGACAGGGTGGGGCCAACGTCCTGACTTTC. Translation: CASSLGQGGANVLTF.

The chain combines TRBV4-3 with TRBJ1-1, with 8 nucleotides matching TRBD1. Per the germline V gene, CDR1 is LGHNA and CDR2 is YSLEER. The junction had 4 bases not matched to a gene; V was cut back by 0 bases and J by 4 bases. CDR3 length: 15 residues. This CDR3 is CASSQDGDRLTEAFF. The CDR3 bases are TGCGCCAGCAGCCAAGATGGGGACAGGCTCACTGAAGCTTTCTTT.

The chain uses TRBV12-3 or TRBV12-4 and TRBJ2-7; tentative D call: TRBD1 (5 bases). Trimming removed 3 bases from V and 2 bases from J, with 8 bases in between. The CDR3 runs 13 residues. The CDR3 DNA is TGTGCCAGCAGTTTCGACAGCCCCTACGAGCAGTACTTC. It translates to CASSFDSPYEQYF.

The rearrangement uses TRBV5-6 and TRBJ1-3; 9 positions agree with TRBD1. The germline CDR1 and CDR2 sequences are SGHDT and YYEEEE. J gave up 3 bases and V 4 bases, and 8 bases lay outside the gene matches. The length of the CDR3 is 16 residues. The CDR3 protein is CASSPGQGTGGNTIYF. The CDR3 nucleotides are TGTGCCAGCAGCCCGGGACAGGGTACAGGTGGAAACACCATATATTTT. Looking up the rest from reference TRBV5-6 and TRBJ1-3 gives the full variable domain: DAGVTQSPTHLIKTRGQQVTLRCSPKSGHDTVSWYQQALGQGPQFIFQYYEEEERQRGNFPDRFSGHQFPNYSSELNVNALLLGDSALYLCASSPGQGTGGNTIYFGEGSWLTVV.

In this sample, this clone turned up a few times. This chain connects TRBV4-1 to TRBJ1-6; perhaps TRBD1 as D (6 bases). The CDR3 is made up of 16 amino acids. Germline values: CDR1 MGHRA, CDR2 YSYEKL. V dropped 1 base and J dropped 6 bases, with 13 bases sitting between them. The DNA of the CDR3 is TGCGCCAGCAGCCAAGGGGGGGCCGGGGGTAATTCACCCCTCCACTTT. This sequence encodes CASSQGGAGGNSPLHF.

This sequence joins TRBV5-1 and TRBJ2-3; 7 nucleotides align to TRBD2. The V segment lost 1 base and the J segment 3 bases; nucleotides outside the gene matches: 2. CDR1 and CDR2 from the germline V gene are SGHRS and YFSETQ. This CDR3 region has 14 residues. This CDR3 reads CASSLIGGTDTQYF. The CDR3 region has the DNA TGCGCCAGCAGCTTGATCGGGGGGACAGATACGCAGTATTTT.

This clone was counted a single time. This sequence joins TRBV10-3 and TRBJ2-1, with 11 bases matching TRBD1. In germline, CDR1 is ENHRY, CDR2 SYGVKD. The CDR3 is 15 residues long. Trimming cost V 6 bases and J 7 bases; bases outside gene matches: 8. The CDR3 DNA sequence: TGTGCCATCAGAGACACGGGACAGGGGGGAAATGAGCAGTTCTTC. As protein: CAIRDTGQGGNEQFF.

The chain links TRBV7-3 to TRBJ1-1; no clear D. V dropped 2 bases and J dropped 5 bases, with 15 bases sitting between them. The CDR3 loop spans 15 amino acids. Germline V gene lookup returns CDR1 SGHTA and CDR2 FQGTGA. The CDR3 protein is CASSLAWTEKTEAFF. CDR3 nucleotides: TGTGCCAGCAGCTTAGCCTGGACGGAGAAAACTGAAGCTTTCTTT.

The CDR3 nucleotides are TGTGCCAGCAGCTTAATGAGGGGCCAACTCTATGGCTACACCTTC. Its protein product is CASSLMRGQLYGYTF. This chain joins TRBV7-3 and TRBJ1-2; weak D call: TRBD1 (5 bases). The CDR3 contains 15 residues. CDR1 and CDR2 from the germline V gene are SGHTA and FQGTGA. Trimming left V 1 base short and J 4 bases short, with 13 bases between.

The chain uses TRBV4-2 and TRBJ2-1; 9 bases match TRBD2. V trimming: 3 bases; J trimming: 10 bases; junction bases outside the gene matches: 13. The V gene's germline CDR1 is LGHNA and CDR2 YNFKEQ. The length of the CDR3 is 16 residues. Here the CDR3 reads CASSQPRTGTSREQFF. The CDR3 DNA sequence: TGTGCCAGCAGCCAGCCGCGGACTGGGACTAGCCGAGAGCAGTTCTTC.

The chain carries TRBV18 and TRBJ1-1; no firm D call. Trimming stripped 8 bases from V and 0 bases from J, with 13 bases between. Germline V gene sequence: CDR1 KGHSH, CDR2 LQKENI. This CDR3 has 14 amino acids. The CDR3 spells CASQLAGMNTEAFF. In DNA, the CDR3 is TGTGCCAGCCAGTTGGCGGGGATGAACACTGAAGCTTTCTTT. The variable domain in full, with the rest retrieved from reference TRBV18 and TRBJ1-1, is NAGVMQNPRHLVRRRGQEARLRCSPMKGHSHVYWYRQLPEEGLKFMVYLQKENIIDESGMPKERFSAEFPKEGPSILRIQQVVRGDSAAYFCASQLAGMNTEAFFGQGTRLTVV.

V and J are TRBV4-1 and TRBJ2-7, with D possibly TRBD2 on 5 matching bases. The germline V gene encodes CDR1 MGHRA and CDR2 YSYEKL. The CDR3 is made up of 15 amino acids. Trimming removed 0 bases from V and 0 bases from J, with 9 bases in between. CDR3 loop: CASSQDQGSSYEQYF. The CDR3 nucleotides are TGCGCCAGCAGCCAAGATCAAGGGAGCTCCTACGAGCAGTACTTC.

This rearrangement joins TRBV10-3 to TRBJ2-5, with TRBD1 matching over 12 bases. Trimming removed 6 bases from V and 7 bases from J; junction bases left unmatched: 9. This CDR3 is 15 amino acids long. Germline CDR1 is ENHRY and CDR2 is SYGVKD. The CDR3 spells CAISEGQGASGTQYF. CDR3 coding DNA: TGTGCCATCAGCGAGGGACAGGGGGCGTCAGGGACCCAGTACTTC.

The gene calls are TRBV7-9 and TRBJ1-1; 11 positions match TRBD1. V was pared by 0 bases and J by 11 bases, with 8 bases of the junction left unmatched. The length of the CDR3 is 15 residues. Germline CDR1 is SEHNR and CDR2 is FQNEAQ (reference sequence). Written as DNA, the CDR3 is TGTGCCAGCAGCTTAGCCGGGACAGGGGGGAGCGGGGCTTTCTTT. It codes for CASSLAGTGGSGAFF.

This chain uses TRBV7-9 with TRBJ2-7; D is unresolved. The germline V gene has CDR1 SEHNR and CDR2 FQNEAQ (reference sequence). CDR3 length equals 14 residues. V gave up 3 bases and J gave up 2 bases, with 11 bases separating them. CDR3 DNA: TGTGCCAGCAGCTTTGCCCCAGACCCCTACGAGCAGTACTTC. Translated: CASSFAPDPYEQYF. Full variable domain (missing parts from reference TRBV7-9 and TRBJ2-7): DTGVSQNPRHKITKRGQNVTFRCDPISEHNRLYWYRQTLGQGPEFLTYFQNEAQLEKSRLLSDRFSAERPKGSFSTLEIQRTEQGDSAMYLCASSFAPDPYEQYFGPGTRLTVT.

This clone was detected once. The chain couples TRBV5-6 to TRBJ2-3; D may match TRBD1 or TRBD2 (6 bases each). Germline CDR1 SGHDT, CDR2 YYEEEE. The CDR3 runs to 14 residues. Deletions cut 4 bases from V and 1 base from J, with 10 bases between. CDR3 residues: CASSLRGGTDTQYF. CDR3 nucleotide sequence: TGTGCCAGCAGCCTGAGGGGGGGCACAGATACGCAGTATTTT. The whole variable domain, filled in from reference TRBV5-6 and TRBJ2-3, reads DAGVTQSPTHLIKTRGQQVTLRCSPKSGHDTVSWYQQALGQGPQFIFQYYEEEERQRGNFPDRFSGHQFPNYSSELNVNALLLGDSALYLCASSLRGGTDTQYFGPGTRLTVL.

The gene calls are TRBV7-2 and TRBJ1-2; possible D gene TRBD1, 5 bases. V lost 2 bases and J lost 3, with 13 bases in between. CDR3 length equals 15 residues. Germline lookup yields CDR1 SGHTA and CDR2 FQGNSA. The CDR3 reads CASSLIGTPDYGYTF. The CDR3 coding sequence is TGTGCCAGCAGCTTAATAGGGACGCCAGACTATGGCTACACCTTC.